This TCR beta chain is drawn from a study of cytomegalovirus exposure and HLA in healthy donors. Amplification used 60 Vbeta primers and 13 Jbeta primers. The table came from immunoSEQ multiplex PCR; TCRdb's copy has only in-frame clones and leaves some out. The data show some 150,000 clones, about 83% seen once. CDR1 is MNHEY, CDR2 SMNVEV, per germline (reference sequence). The ends lost 5 bases at V and 1 base at J; junction bases unmatched: 8. The CDR3 runs to 16 residues. The specimen was PBMCs. The sequence derives from a woman in her thirties in good health and CMV-seronegative. The rearrangement joins TRBV27 to TRBJ1-1; 9 bases line up with TRBD1. The chain's CDR3 is CASSREKGQGNTEAFF. CDR3 DNA: TGTGCCAGCAGTCGGGAGAAGGGACAGGGGAACACTGAAGCTTTCTTT.